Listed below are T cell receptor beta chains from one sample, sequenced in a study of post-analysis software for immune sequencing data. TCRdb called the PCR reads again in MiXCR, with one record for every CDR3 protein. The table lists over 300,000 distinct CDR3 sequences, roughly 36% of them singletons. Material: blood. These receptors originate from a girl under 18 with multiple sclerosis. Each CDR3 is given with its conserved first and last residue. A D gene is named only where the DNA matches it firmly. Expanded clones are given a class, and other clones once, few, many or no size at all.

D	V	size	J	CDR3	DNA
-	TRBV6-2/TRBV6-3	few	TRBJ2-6	CASSLAGPGSGANVLTF	TGTGCCAGCAGTCTCGCAGGGCCCGGTTCTGGGGCCAACGTCCTGACTTTC
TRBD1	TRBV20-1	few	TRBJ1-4	CSALDRGNEKLFF	TGCAGTGCCCTGGACAGGGGGAATGAAAAACTGTTTTTT
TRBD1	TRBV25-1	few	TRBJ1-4	CASSGDRFSEKLFF	TGTGCCAGCAGTGGGGACAGGTTTTCTGAAAAACTGTTTTTT
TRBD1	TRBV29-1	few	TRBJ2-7	CSVEGYRGPSSYEQYF	TGCAGCGTTGAAGGGTACAGGGGGCCCAGCTCCTACGAGCAGTACTTC
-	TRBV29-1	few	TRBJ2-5	CSVETLMGGETQYF	TGCAGCGTTGAAACCCTGATGGGGGGAGAGACCCAGTACTTC
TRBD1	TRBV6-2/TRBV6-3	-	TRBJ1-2	CASSSPGQGVYGYTF	TGTGCCAGCAGTTCACCGGGACAGGGGGTCTATGGCTACACCTTC
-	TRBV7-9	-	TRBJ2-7	CASSSSRAGWGTYEQYF	TGTGCCAGCAGCTCTTCCCGGGCTGGCTGGGGCACCTACGAGCAGTACTTC
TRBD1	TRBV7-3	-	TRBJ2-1	CASSLWDSSYNEQFF	TGTGCCAGCAGCTTATGGGACAGTTCCTACAATGAGCAGTTCTTC
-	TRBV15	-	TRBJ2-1	CATSRGQLGIDHEQFF	TGTGCCACCAGCAGAGGACAATTGGGGATAGACCATGAGCAGTTCTTC
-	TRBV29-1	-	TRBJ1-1	CSVRGTEAFF	TGCAGCGTACGTGGCACTGAAGCTTTCTTT
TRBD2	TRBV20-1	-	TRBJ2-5	CSARVAGAKGETQYF	TGCAGTGCTAGAGTAGCGGGGGCCAAGGGGGAGACCCAGTACTTC
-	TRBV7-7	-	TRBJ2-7	CASSIGTGESYEQYF	TGTGCTAGCAGCATAGGGACGGGTGAGTCCTACGAGCAGTACTTC
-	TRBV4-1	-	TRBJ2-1	CASSPEEDYNEQFF	TGCGCCAGCAGCCCGGAGGAGGATTACAATGAGCAGTTCTTC
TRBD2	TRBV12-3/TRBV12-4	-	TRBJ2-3	CASSPTSGYTDTRYF	TGTGCCAGCAGCCCGACTAGCGGATACACAGATACGCGGTATTTT
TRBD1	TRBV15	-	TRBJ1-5	CATSGEGQPNQPQHF	TGTGCCACCAGCGGAGAGGGACAGCCTAATCAGCCCCAGCATTTT
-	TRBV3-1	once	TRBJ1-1	CASSQENRGGTEAFF	TGTGCCAGCAGCCAAGAAAACCGGGGAGGGACTGAAGCTTTCTTT
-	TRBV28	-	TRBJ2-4	CASSAFRVGKNIQYF	TGTGCCAGCAGTGCCTTCAGGGTCGGCAAAAACATTCAGTACTTC
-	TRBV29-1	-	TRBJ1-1	CSVEQGPMNTEAFF	TGCAGCGTTGAACAGGGCCCCATGAACACTGAAGCTTTCTTT
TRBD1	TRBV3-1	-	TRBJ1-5	CASSQGALFQGAQLHF	TGTGCCAGCAGCCAAGGGGCCCTCTTTCAGGGGGCCCAACTGCATTTT
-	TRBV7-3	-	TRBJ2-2	CASSLTRQGRAGELFF	TGTGCCAGCAGCTTAACCAGACAGGGGAGGGCCGGGGAGCTGTTTTTT
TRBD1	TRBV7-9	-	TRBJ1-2	CASSENQGANGYTF	TGTGCCAGCAGCGAAAATCAGGGGGCGAATGGCTACACCTTC
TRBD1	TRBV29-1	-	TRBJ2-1	CSVEDLLGQGKTYNEQFF	TGCAGCGTTGAAGATCTCTTAGGACAGGGTAAAACTTACAATGAGCAGTTCTTC
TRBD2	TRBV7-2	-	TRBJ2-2	CASSLTGLAGNTGELFF	TGTGCCAGCAGCCTAACGGGGCTAGCGGGAAACACCGGGGAGCTGTTTTTT
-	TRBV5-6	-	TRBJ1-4	CASTSGGPREKLFF	TGTGCCAGCACTTCGGGGGGCCCTAGGGAAAAACTGTTTTTT
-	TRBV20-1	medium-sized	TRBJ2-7	CSASRGQGRNEQYF	TGCAGTGCTAGTAGGGGGCAGGGGAGGAACGAGCAGTACTTC
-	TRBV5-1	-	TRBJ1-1	CASSHQDGNTEAFF	TGCGCCAGCAGCCACCAGGACGGAAACACTGAAGCTTTCTTT
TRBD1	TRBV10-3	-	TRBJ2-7	CAISEFDRASYEQYF	TGTGCCATCAGTGAGTTCGACAGGGCTTCCTACGAGCAGTACTTC
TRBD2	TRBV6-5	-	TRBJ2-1	CASSSTGREFF	TGTGCCAGCAGTTCGACTGGGAGGGAGTTCTTC
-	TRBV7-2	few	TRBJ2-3	CASSKSPEPAADTQYF	TGTGCCAGCAGCAAATCCCCGGAGCCGGCAGCAGATACGCAGTATTTT
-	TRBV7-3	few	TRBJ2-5	CASSFSGQETQYF	TGTGCCAGCAGCTTTTCAGGCCAAGAGACCCAGTACTTC
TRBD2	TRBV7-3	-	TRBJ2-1	CASSPRLAGVNEQFF	TGTGCCAGCAGCCCCCGACTAGCGGGGGTCAACGAGCAGTTCTTC
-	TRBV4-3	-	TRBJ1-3	CASSQDRNSGNTIYF	TGCGCCAGCAGCCAAGATCGAAACTCTGGAAACACCATATATTTT
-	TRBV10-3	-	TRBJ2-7	CAISAEGFGEQYF	TGTGCCATCAGTGCGGAGGGTTTCGGCGAGCAGTACTTC
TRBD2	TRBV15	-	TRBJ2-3	CATSRAGTSVIRDTQYF	TGTGCCACCAGCAGAGCCGGGACTAGTGTAATACGGGATACGCAGTATTTT
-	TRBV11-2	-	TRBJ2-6	CASSPRGVGANVLTF	TGTGCCAGCAGCCCGAGGGGTGTAGGCGCCAACGTCCTGACTTTC
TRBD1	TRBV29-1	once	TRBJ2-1	CSVDPQLGQGEIF	TGCAGCGTTGACCCTCAGCTGGGACAGGGGGAGATCTTC
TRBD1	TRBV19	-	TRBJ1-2	CASSGPGQGTDGYTF	TGTGCCAGTAGTGGACCGGGACAGGGAACGGATGGCTACACCTTC
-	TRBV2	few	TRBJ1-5	CASNGEGGVQPQHF	TGTGCCAGCAACGGGGAGGGAGGGGTCCAGCCCCAGCATTTT
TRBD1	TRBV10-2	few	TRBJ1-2	CASSPRGQGTTNGYTF	TGCGCCAGCAGCCCCCGTGGACAGGGTACCACCAATGGCTACACCTTC
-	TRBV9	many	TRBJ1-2	CASSVEPGTIYGYTF	TGTGCCAGCAGCGTAGAACCGGGGACGATCTATGGCTACACCTTC
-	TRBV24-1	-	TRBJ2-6	CATSDDPGANVLTF	TGTGCCACCAGTGATGACCCTGGGGCCAACGTCCTGACTTTC
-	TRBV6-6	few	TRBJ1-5	CASSYSTALSSNQPQHF	TGTGCCAGCAGTTACTCGACTGCCCTCTCGAGCAATCAGCCCCAGCATTTT
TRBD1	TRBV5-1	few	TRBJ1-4	CASSGQDEKLFF	TGCGCCAGCAGTGGACAGGATGAAAAACTGTTTTTT
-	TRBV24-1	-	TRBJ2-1	CATSDARSSYNEQFF	TGTGCCACCAGTGACGCAAGGAGCTCCTACAATGAGCAGTTCTTC
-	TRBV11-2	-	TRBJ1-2	CASSRSGDYGYTF	TGTGCCAGCAGTAGGTCAGGGGACTATGGCTACACCTTC
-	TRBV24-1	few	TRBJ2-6	CATSEGTGHSGANVLTF	TGTGCCACCAGTGAGGGGACGGGGCACTCTGGGGCCAACGTCCTGACTTTC
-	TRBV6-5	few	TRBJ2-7	CASRSIWDTLSYEQYF	TGTGCCAGCAGGTCTATCTGGGACACCCTCTCCTACGAGCAGTACTTC
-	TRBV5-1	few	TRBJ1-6	CASSPDGTSSPLHF	TGCGCCAGCAGCCCGGACGGGACCTCTTCACCCCTCCACTTT
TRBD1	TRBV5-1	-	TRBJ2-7	CASSPKGTGPWYEQDF	TGCGCCAGCAGCCCGAAGGGGACAGGCCCTTGGTACGAGCAGGACTTC
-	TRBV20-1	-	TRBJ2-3	CSAHLSGTDTQYF	TGCAGTGCTCATTTGAGCGGCACAGATACGCAGTATTTT
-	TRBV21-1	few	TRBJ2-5	CASSKDGNRGETQYF	TGTGCCAGCAGCAAAGACGGGAACCGGGGAGAGACCCAGTACTTC
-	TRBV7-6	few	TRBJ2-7	CASSLDEGHEQYF	TGTGCCAGCAGCTTAGATGAGGGGCACGAGCAGTACTTC
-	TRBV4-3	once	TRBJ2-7	CASSQGLGGYEQYF	TGCGCCAGCAGCCAAGGTCTGGGAGGCTACGAGCAGTACTTC